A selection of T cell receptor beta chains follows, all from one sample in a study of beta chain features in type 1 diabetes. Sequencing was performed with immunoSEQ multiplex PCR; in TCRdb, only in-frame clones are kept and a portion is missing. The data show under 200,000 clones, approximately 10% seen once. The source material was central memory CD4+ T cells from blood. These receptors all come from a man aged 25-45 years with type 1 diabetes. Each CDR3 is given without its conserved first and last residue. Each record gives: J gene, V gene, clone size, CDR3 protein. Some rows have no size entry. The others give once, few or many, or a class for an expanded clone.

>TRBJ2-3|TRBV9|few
ASAGLAGEHTQY
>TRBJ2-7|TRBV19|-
ASTGREGLDEQY
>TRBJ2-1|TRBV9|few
ASSPAPSSYNEQF
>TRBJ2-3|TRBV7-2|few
ASSLMTGSTDTQY
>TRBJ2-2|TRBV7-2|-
ASSLVAYTGELF
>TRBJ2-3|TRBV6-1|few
ASILTGTDTQY
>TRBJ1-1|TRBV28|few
ASRRNHRGNTEAF
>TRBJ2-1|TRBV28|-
ASSWGLAGVYEQF
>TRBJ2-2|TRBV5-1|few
ASSLALAGNTGELF
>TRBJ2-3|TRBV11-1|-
ASRPGGADTQY
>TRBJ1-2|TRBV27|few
ASSPRTGRGYT
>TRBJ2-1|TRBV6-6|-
ASSYGLAGSYNEQF
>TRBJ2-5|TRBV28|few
ASSTSSQETQY
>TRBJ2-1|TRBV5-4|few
ASSPGLAGDNEQF
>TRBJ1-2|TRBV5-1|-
ASSLGDREYGYT
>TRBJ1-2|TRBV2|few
ASTSLGTARAGVGYT
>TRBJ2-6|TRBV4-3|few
ASSQGVSSGANVLT
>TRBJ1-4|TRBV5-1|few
ASSLAPTATNEKLF
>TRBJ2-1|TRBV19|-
ASRTSGSVFHEQF
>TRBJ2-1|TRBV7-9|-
ASSLDIYSGVYNEQF
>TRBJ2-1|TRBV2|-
ASSEDRGDEQF
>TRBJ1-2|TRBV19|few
ASRGKDRGFGYT
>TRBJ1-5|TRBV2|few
ASRAGGSNQPQH
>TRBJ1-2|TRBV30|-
AWSVRGGFGYT
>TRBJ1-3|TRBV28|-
ASTNGQLGGNTIY
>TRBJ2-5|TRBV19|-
ASSIANSFLETQY
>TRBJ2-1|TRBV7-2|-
ASSLSGLGEQF
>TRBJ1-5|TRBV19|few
ASSPGVQQPQH
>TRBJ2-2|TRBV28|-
AVPGLAGTGELF
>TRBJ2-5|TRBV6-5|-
ASGTLLGQSGTQY
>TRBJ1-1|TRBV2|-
ASSVQMNTEAF
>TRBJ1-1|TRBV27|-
ASSNRRLSGWNTEAF
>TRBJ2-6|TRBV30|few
AGTDSGANVLT
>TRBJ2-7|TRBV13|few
ASSLAGLAGREQY
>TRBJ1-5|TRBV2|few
ASNNPQGRNQPQH
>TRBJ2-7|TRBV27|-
ASSLRETSSYEQY
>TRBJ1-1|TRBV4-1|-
ASSRGQGNTEAF
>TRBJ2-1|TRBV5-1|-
ASSLGTEGEQF
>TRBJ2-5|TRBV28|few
ASSLGLAETQY
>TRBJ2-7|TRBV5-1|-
ASSLRAGGFPGDEQY
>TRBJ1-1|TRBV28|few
ASSQTYEAF